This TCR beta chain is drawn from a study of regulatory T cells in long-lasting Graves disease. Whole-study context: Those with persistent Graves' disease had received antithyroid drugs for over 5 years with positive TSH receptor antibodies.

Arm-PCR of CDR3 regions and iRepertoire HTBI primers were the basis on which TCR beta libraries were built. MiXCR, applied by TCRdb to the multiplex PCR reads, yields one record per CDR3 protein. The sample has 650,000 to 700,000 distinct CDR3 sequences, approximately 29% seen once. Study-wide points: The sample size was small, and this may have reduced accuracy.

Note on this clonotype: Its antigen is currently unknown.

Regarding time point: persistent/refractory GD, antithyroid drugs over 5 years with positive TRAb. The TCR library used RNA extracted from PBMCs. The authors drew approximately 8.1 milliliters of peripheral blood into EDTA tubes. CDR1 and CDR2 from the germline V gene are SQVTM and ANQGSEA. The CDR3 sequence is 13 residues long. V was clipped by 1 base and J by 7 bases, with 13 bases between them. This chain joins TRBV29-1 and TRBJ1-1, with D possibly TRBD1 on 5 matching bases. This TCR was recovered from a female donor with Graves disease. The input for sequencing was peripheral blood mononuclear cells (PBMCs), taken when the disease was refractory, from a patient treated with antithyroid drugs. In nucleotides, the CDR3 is TGCAGCGTTGAAGGGGGGGGAGGCAGTGAAGCTTTCTTT. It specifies CSVEGGGGSEAFF.